This T cell receptor (beta chain) appears in the sequencing data of a study of cytotoxic CD8 clonotypes in ibrutinib-treated CLL. V was clipped by 3 bases and J by 4 bases; unmatched bases: 12. The CDR3 totals 17 residues. Per germline, CDR1 SGHNT and CDR2 YYREEE (reference sequence). This table comes from immunoSEQ multiplex PCR, and its TCRdb copy is limited to in-frame clones, with some not included. Seen here are 150,000 to 200,000 clones, roughly 80% observed once, and the top ten hold less than 6%. Frozen PBMC stocks contributed around 2 micrograms of genomic DNA to the TCR beta libraries. The source of this sequence is a human donor with chronic lymphocytic leukemia. Sequences were derived from PBMCs, sampled after 24 months of ibrutinib treatment. The chain links TRBV5-4 to TRBJ1-3, with 8 bases lining up with TRBD1. The CDR3 coding sequence is TGTGCCAGCAGCTCGGATGACAGGGGAGCTCGAGGAAACACCATATATTTT. Protein: CASSSDDRGARGNTIYF. Looking up the rest from reference TRBV5-4 and TRBJ1-3 gives the full variable domain: ETGVTQSPTHLIKTRGQQVTLRCSSQSGHNTVSWYQQALGQGPQFIFQYYREEENGRGNFPPRFSGLQFPNYSSELNVNALELDDSALYLCASSSDDRGARGNTIYFGEGSWLTVV.